The 17 T cell receptor beta chains below all came from one sample that was sequenced in a study of T cell responses to AZD1222 COVID-19 vaccine. The table came from immunoSEQ multiplex PCR; TCRdb's copy has only in-frame clones and leaves some out. This table holds 180,000 or so clones, around nine tenths found once. The sample in question was peripheral blood, obtained on day 0 of AZD1222 vaccination. These receptor sequences come from an adult in good health.

The chain is built from TRBV7-2 and TRBJ2-1, with a weak D call TRBD2 (6 bases). The CDR3 loop spans 15 amino acids. V was clipped by 7 bases and J by 0 bases, with 13 bases between them. CDR1 is SGHTA and CDR2 is FQGNSA in the germline V gene. The CDR3 nucleotides read TGTGCCAGCACCCGTAGCGGAGACTCCTACAATGAGCAGTTCTTC. It translates to CASTRSGDSYNEQFF.

The genes are TRBV6-5 and TRBJ2-4; possible D gene TRBD2, 5 bases. Trimming left V 6 bases short and J 8 bases short, with 14 bases between. The CDR3 covers 13 residues. Germline CDR1 MNHEY, CDR2 SVGAGI. CDR3 sequence (DNA): TGTGCCAGCAGAGGCCCGGGATGGGACATTCAGTACTTC. Its protein product is CASRGPGWDIQYF.

The V call is TRBV10-3, the J call TRBJ2-2; D uncertain. The V gene lost 0 bases and the J gene lost 3 bases, with 5 bases spanning the gap. CDR1 is ENHRY, CDR2 SYGVKD, per germline. The CDR3 totals 14 residues. The CDR3 protein is CAISESFDTGELFF. The CDR3, as DNA: TGTGCCATCAGTGAGTCTTTTGACACCGGGGAGCTGTTTTTT.

The CDR3 DNA reads TGTGCCAGCATGCCCCAGGGGGCCTATGGCTACACCTTC. It specifies CASMPQGAYGYTF. The chain carries TRBV2 and TRBJ1-2, with 8 bases that match TRBD1. The CDR3 is 13 amino acids. The trim removed 7 bases at V and 4 bases at J, leaving 5 bases unmatched. In germline, CDR1 is SNHLY, CDR2 FYNNEI.

This sequence joins TRBV5-4 and TRBJ2-5; 11 bases map to TRBD2. Germline trimming cut 3 bases from V and 7 bases from J; bases unmatched to any gene: 8. Germline V gives CDR1 SGHNT, CDR2 YYREEE (reference sequence). The CDR3 covers 15 residues. The CDR3 DNA reads as TGTGCCAGCAGCTCACTAGCGGGAGCACCCCGGACCCAGTACTTC. Translation: CASSSLAGAPRTQYF.

The chain uses TRBV10-1 and TRBJ1-3; D gene ambiguous. Germline V lookup: CDR1 WNHNN, CDR2 SYGVQD (reference sequence). The CDR3 loop spans 17 amino acids. Trimming removed 6 bases from V and 4 bases from J, with 22 bases in between. For the CDR3, the DNA is TGCGCCAGCAGCGCCCAGGAGGCCGCAGGAGGGGGAAACACCATATATTTT. This encodes CASSAQEAAGGGNTIYF.

The J gene is TRBJ2-5, the V gene TRBV6-5; 14 bases line up with TRBD2. The CDR3 extends over 16 amino acids. V shed 2 bases, J shed 5 bases, and the junction held 4 bases outside the gene matches. Germline lookup yields CDR1 MNHEY and CDR2 SVGAGI. The CDR3 protein is CASSYTGTSGSETQYF. For the CDR3, the DNA is TGTGCCAGCAGTTACACCGGGACTAGCGGGAGCGAGACCCAGTACTTC.

V is TRBV2 and J is TRBJ2-7; D is undetermined. The germline CDR1 and CDR2 sequences are SNHLY and FYNNEI. The ends were cut back, 1 base at V and 2 bases at J, with 3 bases in the middle. The CDR3 has 12 residues. CDR3 residues: CASSEGPYEQYF. The CDR3 DNA reads TGTGCCAGCAGTGAAGGGCCCTACGAGCAGTACTTC.

This clone appeared a single time. The J gene is TRBJ2-2, the V gene TRBV27; D not certain. In germline, CDR1 is MNHEY, CDR2 SMNVEV (reference sequence). This CDR3 is built from 15 residues. The V and J ends lost 3 bases and 5 bases respectively, with 13 bases between them. DNA of the CDR3: TGTGCCAGCAGTTTTGAACGTTGGGGAACCGGGGAGCTGTTTTTT. This sequence encodes CASSFERWGTGELFF.

The chain recombines TRBV3-1 (or the pseudogene TRBV3-2) with TRBJ1-2; the D is unclear. Germline values: CDR1 LGHDT, CDR2 YNNKEL (reference sequence). The ends were cut back, 2 bases at V and 2 bases at J, with 9 bases in the middle. This CDR3 is 14 amino acids long. The CDR3 sequence: CASSQTGSNYGYTF. The CDR3 DNA sequence: TGTGCCAGCAGCCAAACCGGGTCGAACTATGGCTACACCTTC.

This rearrangement joins TRBV6-5 to TRBJ1-6; D is possibly TRBD1 (5 bases). The V gene lost 11 bases and the J gene lost 7 bases, with 18 bases spanning the gap. CDR3 size: 14 residues. Germline loops: CDR1 MNHEY, CDR2 SVGAGI. The CDR3 region is CAGHVGDRNSPLHF. The DNA of the CDR3 is TGTGCCGGACACGTCGGTGACAGAAATTCACCCCTCCACTTT.

This clone was recorded only once. The rearrangement joins TRBV6-6 to TRBJ2-7, with D perhaps matching TRBD2 (6 bases). The V gene lost 6 bases and the J gene lost 4 bases, with 13 bases spanning the gap. Germline CDR1 reads MNHNY; CDR2 reads SVGAGI (reference sequence). This CDR3 contains 13 residues. CDR3: CASSGRGSYEQYF. The CDR3 DNA sequence: TGTGCCAGCAGCGGGAGAGGTTCGTACGAGCAGTACTTC.

The chain employs TRBV18 and TRBJ2-1; 11 nucleotides align to TRBD2. This CDR3 is built from 17 residues. The V gene end was trimmed by 4 bases and the J gene end by 2 bases; junction bases not matched to a gene: 7. Germline CDR1 reads KGHSH; CDR2 reads LQKENI. Here the CDR3 DNA reads TGTGCCAGCTCACTAAACCCGACTAGCGGGACCTACAATGAGCAGTTCTTC. Translation: CASSLNPTSGTYNEQFF.

This chain uses TRBV27 with TRBJ2-7, with 9 positions matching TRBD2. Per the germline V gene, CDR1 is MNHEY and CDR2 is SMNVEV (reference sequence). V was clipped by 7 bases and J by 2 bases; unmatched bases: 15. CDR3 length equals 17 residues. CDR3 DNA sequence: TGTGCCAGCAAATATCGGGGGCGGGAGGGCCTCCCCTACGAGCAGTACTTC. Amino acid sequence: CASKYRGREGLPYEQYF.

The rearrangement links TRBV9 to TRBJ2-3; 11 positions match TRBD2. The CDR3 loop spans 18 amino acids. V shed 6 bases and J 5 bases; nucleotides not matched to a gene: 17. CDR1 is SGDLS, CDR2 YYNGEE, per germline. This CDR3 reads CASNPQGPSGRFEDTQYF. The CDR3 DNA reads as TGTGCCAGCAACCCTCAGGGGCCTAGCGGGAGGTTTGAAGATACGCAGTATTTT.

This chain links TRBV2 with TRBJ1-5; no clear D gene. CDR1 and CDR2 from the germline V gene are SNHLY and FYNNEI. Between the trimmed V and J ends, which lost 7 bases and 7 bases, there was a span of 20 bases. There are 15 residues in the CDR3. The CDR3: CASKMSSWEGQPQHF. DNA of the CDR3: TGTGCCAGCAAAATGTCGTCGTGGGAAGGACAGCCCCAGCATTTT. Full variable domain (rest looked up from reference TRBV2 and TRBJ1-5): EPEVTQTPSHQVTQMGQEVILRCVPISNHLYFYWYRQILGQKVEFLVSFYNNEISEKSEIFDDQFSVERPDGSNFTLKIRSTKLEDSAMYFCASKMSSWEGQPQHFGDGTRLSIL.

The rearrangement joins TRBV5-1 to TRBJ2-2; D remains ambiguous. The germline V gene has CDR1 SGHRS and CDR2 YFSETQ. Trimming pared 2 bases from V and 7 bases from J, leaving 9 bases between. The CDR3 loop spans 13 amino acids. For the CDR3, the DNA is TGCGCCAGCAGCTTTAACGAAAACGGGGAGCTGTTTTTT. Its protein product is CASSFNENGELFF.